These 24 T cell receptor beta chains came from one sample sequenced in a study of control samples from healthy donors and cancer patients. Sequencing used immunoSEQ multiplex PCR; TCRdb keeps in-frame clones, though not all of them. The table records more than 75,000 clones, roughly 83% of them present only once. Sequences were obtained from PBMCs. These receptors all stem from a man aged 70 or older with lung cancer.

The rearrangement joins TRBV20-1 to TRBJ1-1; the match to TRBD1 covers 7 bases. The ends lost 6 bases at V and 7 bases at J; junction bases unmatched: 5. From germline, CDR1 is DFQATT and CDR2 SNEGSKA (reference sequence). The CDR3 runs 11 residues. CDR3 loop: CSAAGGFEAFF. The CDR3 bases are TGCAGTGCGGCAGGGGGTTTTGAAGCTTTCTTT.

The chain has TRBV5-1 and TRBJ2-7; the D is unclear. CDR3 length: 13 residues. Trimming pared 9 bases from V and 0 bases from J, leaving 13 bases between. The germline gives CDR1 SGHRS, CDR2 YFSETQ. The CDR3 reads CATRQLSSYEQYF. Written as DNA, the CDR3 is TGCGCCACCAGACAACTGAGCTCCTACGAGCAGTACTTC.

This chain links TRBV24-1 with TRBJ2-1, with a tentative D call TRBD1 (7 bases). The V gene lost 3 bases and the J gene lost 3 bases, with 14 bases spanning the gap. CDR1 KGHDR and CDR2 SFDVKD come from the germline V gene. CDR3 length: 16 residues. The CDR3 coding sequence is TGTGCCACCAGTGATCCAGGGGGGAGAGGCTACAATGAGCAGTTCTTC. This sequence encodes CATSDPGGRGYNEQFF.

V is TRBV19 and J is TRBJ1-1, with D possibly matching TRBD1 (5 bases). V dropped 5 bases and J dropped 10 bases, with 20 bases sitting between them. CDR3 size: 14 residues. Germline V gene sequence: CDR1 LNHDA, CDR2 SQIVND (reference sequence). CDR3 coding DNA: TGTGCCAGTAGTGGGGACGGGAGATATGGGGGAGCTTTCTTT. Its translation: CASSGDGRYGGAFF.

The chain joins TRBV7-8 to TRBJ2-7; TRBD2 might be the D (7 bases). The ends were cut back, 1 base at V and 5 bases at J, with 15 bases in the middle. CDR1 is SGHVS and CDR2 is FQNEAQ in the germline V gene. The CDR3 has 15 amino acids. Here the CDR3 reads CASSLGVGGPNEQYF. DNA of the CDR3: TGTGCCAGCAGCTTAGGAGTGGGGGGGCCAAACGAGCAGTACTTC.

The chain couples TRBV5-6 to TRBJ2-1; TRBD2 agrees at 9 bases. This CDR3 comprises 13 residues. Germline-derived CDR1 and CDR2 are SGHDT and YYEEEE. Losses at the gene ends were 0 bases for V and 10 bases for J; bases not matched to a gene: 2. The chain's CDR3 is CASSLGGGVEQFF. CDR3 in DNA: TGTGCCAGCAGCTTGGGCGGGGGGGTCGAGCAGTTCTTC.

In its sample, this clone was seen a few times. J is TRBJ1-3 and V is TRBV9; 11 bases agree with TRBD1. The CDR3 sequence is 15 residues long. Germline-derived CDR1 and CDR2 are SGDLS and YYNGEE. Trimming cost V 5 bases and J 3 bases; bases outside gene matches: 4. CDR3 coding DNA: TGTGCCAGCAGGGGACAGGGGGTTGATGGAAACACCATATATTTT. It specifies CASRGQGVDGNTIYF.

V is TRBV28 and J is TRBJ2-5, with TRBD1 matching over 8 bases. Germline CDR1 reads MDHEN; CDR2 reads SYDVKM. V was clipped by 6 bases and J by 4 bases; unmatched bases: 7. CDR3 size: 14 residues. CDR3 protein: CASSHRTGRETQYF. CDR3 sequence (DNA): TGTGCCAGCAGCCACCGGACAGGGCGAGAGACCCAGTACTTC. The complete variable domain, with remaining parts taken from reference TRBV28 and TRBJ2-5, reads DVKVTQSSRYLVKRTGEKVFLECVQDMDHENMFWYRQDPGLGLRLIYFSYDVKMKEKGDIPEGYSVSREKKERFSLILESASTNQTSMYLCASSHRTGRETQYFGPGTRLLVL.

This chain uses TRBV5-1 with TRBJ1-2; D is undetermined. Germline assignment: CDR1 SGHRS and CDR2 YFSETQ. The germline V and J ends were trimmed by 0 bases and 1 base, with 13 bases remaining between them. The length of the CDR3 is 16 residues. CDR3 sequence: CASSLGLGQHNYGYTF. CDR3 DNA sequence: TGCGCCAGCAGCTTGGGCCTAGGGCAGCATAACTATGGCTACACCTTC. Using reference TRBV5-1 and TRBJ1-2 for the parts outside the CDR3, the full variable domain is KAGVTQTPRYLIKTRGQQVTLSCSPISGHRSVSWYQQTPGQGLQFLFEYFSETQRNKGNFPGRFSGRQFSNSRSEMNVSTLELGDSALYLCASSLGLGQHNYGYTFGSGTRLTVV.

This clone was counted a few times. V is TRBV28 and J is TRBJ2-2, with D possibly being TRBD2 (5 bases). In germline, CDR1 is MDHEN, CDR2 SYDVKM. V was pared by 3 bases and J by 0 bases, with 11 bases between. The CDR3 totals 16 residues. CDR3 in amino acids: CASSLYRGANTGELFF. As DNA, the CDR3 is TGTGCCAGCAGTTTGTATCGGGGAGCGAACACCGGGGAGCTGTTTTTT.

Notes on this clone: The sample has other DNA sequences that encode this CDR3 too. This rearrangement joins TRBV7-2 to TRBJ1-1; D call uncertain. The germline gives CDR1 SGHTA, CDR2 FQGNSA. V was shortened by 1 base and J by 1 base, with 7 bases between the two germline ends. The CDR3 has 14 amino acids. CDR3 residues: CASSLGGSNTEAFF. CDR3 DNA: TGTGCCAGCAGCTTAGGTGGGTCGAACACTGAAGCTTTCTTT.

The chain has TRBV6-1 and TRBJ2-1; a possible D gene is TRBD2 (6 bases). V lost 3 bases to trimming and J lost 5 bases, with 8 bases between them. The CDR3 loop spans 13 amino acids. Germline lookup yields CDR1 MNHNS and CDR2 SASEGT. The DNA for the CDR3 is TGTGCCAGCAGTGAGGGACTGAACAATGAGCAGTTCTTC. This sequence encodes CASSEGLNNEQFF.

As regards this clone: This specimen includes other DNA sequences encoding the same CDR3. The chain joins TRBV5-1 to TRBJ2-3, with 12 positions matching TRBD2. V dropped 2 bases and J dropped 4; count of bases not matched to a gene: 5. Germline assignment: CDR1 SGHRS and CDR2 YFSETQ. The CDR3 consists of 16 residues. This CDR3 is CASSLRTSGGSDTQYF. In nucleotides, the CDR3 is TGCGCCAGCAGCTTAAGAACTAGCGGGGGGTCAGATACGCAGTATTTT.

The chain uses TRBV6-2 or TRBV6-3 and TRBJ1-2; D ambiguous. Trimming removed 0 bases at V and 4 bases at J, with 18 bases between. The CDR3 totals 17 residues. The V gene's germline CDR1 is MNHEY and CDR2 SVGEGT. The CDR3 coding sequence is TGTGCCAGCAGTTACTCGCTCAGTGGCTATGGAGGCTATGGCTACACCTTC. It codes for CASSYSLSGYGGYGYTF.

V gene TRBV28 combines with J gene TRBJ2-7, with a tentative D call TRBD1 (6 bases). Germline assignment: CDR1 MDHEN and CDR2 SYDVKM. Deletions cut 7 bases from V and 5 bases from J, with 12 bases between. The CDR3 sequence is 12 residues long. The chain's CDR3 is CASKEQGDEQYF. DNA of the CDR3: TGTGCCAGCAAAGAACAGGGAGACGAGCAGTACTTC. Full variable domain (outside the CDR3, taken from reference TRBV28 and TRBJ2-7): DVKVTQSSRYLVKRTGEKVFLECVQDMDHENMFWYRQDPGLGLRLIYFSYDVKMKEKGDIPEGYSVSREKKERFSLILESASTNQTSMYLCASKEQGDEQYFGPGTRLTVT.

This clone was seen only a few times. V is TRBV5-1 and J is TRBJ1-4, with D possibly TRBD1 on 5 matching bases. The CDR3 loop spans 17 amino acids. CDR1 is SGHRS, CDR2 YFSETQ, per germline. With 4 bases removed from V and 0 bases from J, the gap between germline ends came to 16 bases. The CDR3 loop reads CASSPLGGPATNEKLFF. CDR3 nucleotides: TGCGCCAGCAGCCCGCTCGGGGGTCCCGCAACTAATGAAAAACTGTTTTTT.

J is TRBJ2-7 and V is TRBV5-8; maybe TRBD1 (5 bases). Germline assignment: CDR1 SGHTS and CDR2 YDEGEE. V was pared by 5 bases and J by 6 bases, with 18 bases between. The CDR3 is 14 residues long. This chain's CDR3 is CASSYEPGPFEQYF. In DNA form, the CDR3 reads TGTGCCAGCAGTTATGAACCAGGGCCCTTCGAGCAGTACTTC.

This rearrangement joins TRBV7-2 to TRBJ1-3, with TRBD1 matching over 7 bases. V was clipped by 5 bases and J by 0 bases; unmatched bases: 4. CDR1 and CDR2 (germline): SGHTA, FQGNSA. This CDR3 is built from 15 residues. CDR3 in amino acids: CASSPQGGSGNTIYF. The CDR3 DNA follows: TGTGCCAGCAGCCCTCAGGGGGGCTCTGGAAACACCATATATTTT.

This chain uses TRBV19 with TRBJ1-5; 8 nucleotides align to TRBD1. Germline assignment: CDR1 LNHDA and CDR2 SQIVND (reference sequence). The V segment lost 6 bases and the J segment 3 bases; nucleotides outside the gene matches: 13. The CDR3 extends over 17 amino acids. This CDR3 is CASSYTQGAWDNQPQHF. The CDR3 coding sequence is TGTGCCAGTAGCTACACCCAGGGGGCGTGGGACAATCAGCCCCAGCATTTT.

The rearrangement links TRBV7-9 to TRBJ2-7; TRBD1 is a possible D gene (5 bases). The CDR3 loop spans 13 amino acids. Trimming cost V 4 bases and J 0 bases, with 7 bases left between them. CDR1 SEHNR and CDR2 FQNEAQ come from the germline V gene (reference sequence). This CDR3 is CASSSRDSYEQYF. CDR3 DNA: TGTGCCAGCAGCTCCAGGGACTCCTACGAGCAGTACTTC.

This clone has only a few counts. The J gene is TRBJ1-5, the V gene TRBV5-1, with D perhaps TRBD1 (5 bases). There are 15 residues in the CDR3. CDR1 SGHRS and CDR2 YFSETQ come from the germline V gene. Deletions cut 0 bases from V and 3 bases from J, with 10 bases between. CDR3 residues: CASSLGDRPNQPQHF. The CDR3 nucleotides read TGCGCCAGCAGCTTGGGGGACCGTCCCAATCAGCCCCAGCATTTT.

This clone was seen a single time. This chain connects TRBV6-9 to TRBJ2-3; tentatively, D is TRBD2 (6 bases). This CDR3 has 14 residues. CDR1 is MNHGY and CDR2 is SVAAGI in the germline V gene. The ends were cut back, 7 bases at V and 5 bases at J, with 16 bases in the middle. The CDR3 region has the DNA TGTGCCAGCAAAGGCGGGGAGGATGGAGATACGCAGTATTTT. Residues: CASKGGEDGDTQYF.

CDR3 region: CASSPPGRQETQYF. The CDR3 nucleotides are TGTGCCAGCTCACCACCGGGCAGGCAAGAGACCCAGTACTTC. The V call is TRBV18, the J call TRBJ2-5; D is undetermined. Germline-derived CDR1 and CDR2 are KGHSH and LQKENI. The V gene lost 0 bases and the J gene lost 2 bases, with 7 bases spanning the gap. The CDR3 loop spans 14 amino acids.

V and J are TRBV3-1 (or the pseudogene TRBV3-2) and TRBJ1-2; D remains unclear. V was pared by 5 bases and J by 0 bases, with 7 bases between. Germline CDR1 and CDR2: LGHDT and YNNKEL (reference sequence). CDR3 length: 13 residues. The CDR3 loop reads CASSFRANYGYTF. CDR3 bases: TGTGCCAGCAGCTTTAGAGCTAACTATGGCTACACCTTC.